Listed below are T cell receptor beta chains from one sample, sequenced in a study of T cell repertoires in cytomegalovirus infection. TCRdb fed the reads into MiXCR, producing one record per CDR3 protein. The sample contains about 110,000 distinct CDR3 sequences, roughly 30% of which appear only once. For these receptors, no antigen is known. Sample: CD8+ T cells from cultured PBMCs, taken from culture after CMV antigen stimulation. These receptors came from a human donor in good health (CMV status not recorded). Some clones in this sample may be carry-over from other donors' samples. Each CDR3 is given with its conserved first and last residue. A D gene is named only where the DNA matches it firmly. Rows give clone size only sometimes, using once, few, many, or a class for an expanded clone.

clone size,CDR3 length,V gene,D gene,J gene,CDR3 DNA,CDR3 protein
NA,16,TRBV28,TRBD2,TRBJ2-1,TGTGCCACCACGGGGGTGTATGGGGGGGCCTACAATGAGCAGTTCTTC,CATTGVYGGAYNEQFF
NA,14,TRBV19,NA,TRBJ2-2,TGTGCCAGTAGTAACGACAGATTTACCGGGGAGCTGTTTTTT,CASSNDRFTGELFF
NA,18,TRBV12-3/TRBV12-4,TRBD1,TRBJ1-4,TGTGCCAGCAGTCCGGGACAGATCTCCCATGCAACTAATGAAACACTGTTTTTT,CASSPGQISHATNETLFF
few,18,TRBV12-3/TRBV12-4,NA,TRBJ1-3,TGTGCCAGCAGCAATCGGGGAGGCAAGCTGCTCTCTGGAAACACCATATATTTT,CASSNRGGKLLSGNTIYF
NA,14,TRBV12-3/TRBV12-4,NA,TRBJ1-1,TGTGCCAGCAGTCCTCTAAAAGGGAACACTGAAGCTTTCTTT,CASSPLKGNTEAFF
many,17,TRBV3-1,NA,TRBJ2-1,TGTGCCAGCAGCCAGGGTGGGGGCATCAACTCCTACAATGAGCAGTTCTTC,CASSQGGGINSYNEQFF
many,13,TRBV7-6,NA,TRBJ1-6,TGTGCCAGCAGCCCGGGGGGCCCTATCACCCTCCACTTT,CASSPGGPITLHF
NA,15,TRBV29-1,TRBD1,TRBJ2-7,TGCAGCGTTGAAGACGACAGGGCTCTGACCTACGAGCAGTACTTC,CSVEDDRALTYEQYF
NA,16,TRBV3-1,NA,TRBJ1-5,TGTGCCAGCAGCCAAGATCTTCGTTCGGGAGGTCAGCCCCAGCATTTT,CASSQDLRSGGQPQHF
NA,16,TRBV6-1,NA,TRBJ1-2,TGTGCCAGCAGTGAAGCAGTCGGGGAGGGCATGGATGGCTACACCTTC,CASSEAVGEGMDGYTF
many,15,TRBV7-2,TRBD2,TRBJ2-3,TGTGCCAGCAGCCAAGGGACTAGCGGGGCGGATACGCAGTATTTT,CASSQGTSGADTQYF
NA,17,TRBV7-6,TRBD2,TRBJ2-1,TGTGCCAGCAGCTTAGACCTAGCGGGGGACTCCTACAATGAGCAGTTCTTC,CASSLDLAGDSYNEQFF
many,13,TRBV9,NA,TRBJ1-2,TGTGCCAGCAGCGTAGGGCAGGACTATGGCTACACCTTC,CASSVGQDYGYTF
few,14,TRBV4-1,TRBD1,TRBJ2-7,TGCGCCAGCAGCCATGATGACAGGGACTACGAGCAGTACTTC,CASSHDDRDYEQYF
many,15,TRBV7-2,TRBD2,TRBJ2-5,TGTGCCAGCAGTCCGGGGGGTAGGAGCCGGGAGACCCAGTACTTC,CASSPGGRSRETQYF
NA,15,TRBV14,NA,TRBJ1-3,TGTGCCAGCAGCCAAATCGGACACTCTGGAAACACCATATATTTT,CASSQIGHSGNTIYF
NA,15,TRBV4-1,NA,TRBJ2-7,TGCGCCAGCAGCTCTAGCGCGATACTCTCCTACGAGCAGTACTTC,CASSSSAILSYEQYF
many,16,TRBV7-8,TRBD1,TRBJ2-7,TGTGCCAGCAGCTTCGACCTGGGACAGGGTTTTCGTGAGCAGTACTTC,CASSFDLGQGFREQYF
NA,15,TRBV12-3/TRBV12-4,TRBD1,TRBJ2-2,TGTGCCAGCAGAAGGACAGGGCGGAACACCGGGGAGCTGTTTTTT,CASRRTGRNTGELFF
NA,14,TRBV7-9,NA,TRBJ1-1,TGTGCCAGCAGCCCCCCTGATGGGCACACTGAAGCTTTCTTT,CASSPPDGHTEAFF
few,16,TRBV7-9,TRBD1,TRBJ1-2,TGTGCCAGCAGCACCTGGGACAGGGCCTCTAACTATGGCTACACCTTC,CASSTWDRASNYGYTF
few,16,TRBV2,TRBD2,TRBJ2-1,TGTGCCAGCCTCTCTCCGGGACTAGCGGACGACAATGAGCAGTTCTTC,CASLSPGLADDNEQFF
few,15,TRBV11-2,TRBD2,TRBJ2-2,TGTGCCAGCAGCTTCCTAGCGGGAACCACCGGGGAGCTGTTTTTT,CASSFLAGTTGELFF
few,14,TRBV12-5,NA,TRBJ2-5,TGTGCTAGTGGTTCCTCTGGGGGGCGAGAGACCCAGTACTTC,CASGSSGGRETQYF
NA,15,TRBV27,NA,TRBJ1-2,TGTGCCAGCAGTACCCACAGGGAGACTAACTATGGCTACACCTTC,CASSTHRETNYGYTF
NA,11,TRBV12-3/TRBV12-4,NA,TRBJ1-1,TGTGCCAGCGGAAGGAGGACTGAAGCTTTCTTT,CASGRRTEAFF
NA,17,TRBV2,TRBD2,TRBJ2-1,TGTGCCAGCAGTGAAGGACTAGCCCGCCCCTACTACAATGAGCAGTTCTTC,CASSEGLARPYYNEQFF
NA,12,TRBV27,NA,TRBJ2-3,TGTGCCAGCACGAAGGACTATCTTACGCAGTATTTT,CASTKDYLTQYF
NA,14,TRBV5-1,TRBD1,TRBJ2-1,TGCGCCAGCAGCTTGGAGGGACAGGGGTATGAGCAGTTCTTC,CASSLEGQGYEQFF
NA,15,TRBV7-9,NA,TRBJ1-1,TGTGCCAGCAGCTTAGAAGGGGGATGGGGCACTGAAGCTTTCTTT,CASSLEGGWGTEAFF
few,13,TRBV6-2/TRBV6-3,NA,TRBJ1-1,TGTGCCAGCAGTTACTCGGAAAACACTGAAGCTTTCTTT,CASSYSENTEAFF